Reported below is one T cell receptor beta chain. The sample comes from a study of CD4 T cells in lung cancer. Study-level information: Neoantigen-specific CD4+ T-cell clones and TCRs were isolated from blood. Samples were tumor and non-adjacent lung from resected stage I-III patients. Before giving blood, patients had received treatments including platinum chemotherapy, some also nivolumab or pembrolizumab.

CDR3 length: 13 residues. V gave up 10 bases and J gave up 3 bases; unmatched junction bases: 9. Germline-derived CDR1 and CDR2 are MGHDK and SYGVNS. From the same resection, lung tissue at least 3 cm from the malignant lesion was taken. Sequencing was performed with immunoSEQ multiplex PCR; in TCRdb, only in-frame clones are kept and a portion is missing. Of roughly 9,300 clones in the sample, about three fifths were seen once. This chain links TRBV25-1 with TRBJ2-7, with 7 positions matching TRBD1. Sequencing was carried out using normal lung tissue taken away from the tumor. The TCR sequence derives from a man aged 55 to 70 with non-small cell lung cancer. The CDR3 loop is CATSRGTNYEQYF. CDR3 nucleotide sequence: TGTGCCACGTCCAGGGGGACAAACTACGAGCAGTACTTC.